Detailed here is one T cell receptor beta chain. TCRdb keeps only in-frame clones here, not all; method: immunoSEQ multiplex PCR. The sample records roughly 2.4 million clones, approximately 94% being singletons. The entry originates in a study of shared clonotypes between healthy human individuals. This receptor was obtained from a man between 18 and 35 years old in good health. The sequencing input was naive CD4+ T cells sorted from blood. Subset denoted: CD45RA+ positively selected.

The DNA for the CDR3 is TGCGCCAGCAGCTTTATCCCTAGCGGGAGGCCGGGAGATACGCAGTATTTT. Translating gives CASSFIPSGRPGDTQYF. The V call is TRBV5-1, the J call TRBJ2-3; TRBD2 agrees at 11 bases. The junction had 10 bases not matched to a gene; V was cut back by 2 bases and J by 5 bases. The CDR3 has 17 residues. In germline, CDR1 is SGHRS, CDR2 YFSETQ.